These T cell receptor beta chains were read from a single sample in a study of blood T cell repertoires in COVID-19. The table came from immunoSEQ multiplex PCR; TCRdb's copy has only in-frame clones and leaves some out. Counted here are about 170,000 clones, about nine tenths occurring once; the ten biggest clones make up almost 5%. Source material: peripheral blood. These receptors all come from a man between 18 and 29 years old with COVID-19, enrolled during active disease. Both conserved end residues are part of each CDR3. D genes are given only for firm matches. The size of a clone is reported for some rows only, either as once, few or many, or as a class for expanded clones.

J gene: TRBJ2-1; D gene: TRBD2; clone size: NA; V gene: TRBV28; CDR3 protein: CASSDDRGLAEYNEQFF; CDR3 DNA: TGTGCCAGCAGTGACGACAGGGGACTAGCGGAATACAATGAGCAGTTCTTC
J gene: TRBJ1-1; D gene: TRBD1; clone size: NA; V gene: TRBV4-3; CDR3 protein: CASSSDRGNTEAFF; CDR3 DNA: TGCGCCAGCAGCTCGGACAGGGGGAACACTGAAGCTTTCTTT
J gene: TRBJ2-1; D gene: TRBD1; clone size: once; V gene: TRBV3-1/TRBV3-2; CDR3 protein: CASSRRGTGNEQFF; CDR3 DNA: TGTGCCAGCAGCCGCCGGGGGACAGGCAATGAGCAGTTCTTC
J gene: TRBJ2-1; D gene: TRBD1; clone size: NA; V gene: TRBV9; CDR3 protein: CASSVSAGTGSYNEQFF; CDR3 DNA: TGTGCCAGCAGCGTCTCCGCCGGGACAGGTTCCTACAATGAGCAGTTCTTC
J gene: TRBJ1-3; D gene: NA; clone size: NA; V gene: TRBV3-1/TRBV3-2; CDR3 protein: CASSQGTVGNTIYF; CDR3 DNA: TGTGCCAGCAGCCAAGGAACAGTCGGAAACACCATATATTTT
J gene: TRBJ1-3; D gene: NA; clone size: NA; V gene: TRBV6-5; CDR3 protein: CASSFNRVSSGNTIYF; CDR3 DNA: TGTGCCAGCAGTTTTAACAGGGTTAGCTCTGGAAACACCATATATTTT
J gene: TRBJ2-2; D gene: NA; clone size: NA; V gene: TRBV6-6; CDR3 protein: CASSRGTTNTGELFF; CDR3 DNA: TGTGCCAGCAGTAGGGGGACTACCAACACCGGGGAGCTGTTTTTT
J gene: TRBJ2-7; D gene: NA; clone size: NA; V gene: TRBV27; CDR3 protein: CASSLSRVSYEQYF; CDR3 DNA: TGTGCCAGCAGTTTATCGCGGGTTTCCTACGAGCAGTACTTC
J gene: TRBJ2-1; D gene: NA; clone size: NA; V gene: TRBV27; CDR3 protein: CASSLRGGRAYNEQFF; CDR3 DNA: TGTGCCAGCAGCCTCCGTGGGGGCCGGGCTTACAATGAGCAGTTCTTC
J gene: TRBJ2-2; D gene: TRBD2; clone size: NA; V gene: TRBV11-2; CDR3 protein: CASSSPPRGVELFF; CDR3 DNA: TGTGCCAGCAGCTCACCCCCCCGGGGGGTGGAGCTGTTTTTT
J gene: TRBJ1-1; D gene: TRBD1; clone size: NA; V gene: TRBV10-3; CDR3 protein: CAISGQARTEAFF; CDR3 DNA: TGTGCCATCTCAGGACAGGCTCGTACTGAAGCTTTCTTT
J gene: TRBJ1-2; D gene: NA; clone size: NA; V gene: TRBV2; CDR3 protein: CASPKRLYGYTF; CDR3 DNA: TGTGCCAGCCCCAAACGACTCTATGGCTACACCTTC
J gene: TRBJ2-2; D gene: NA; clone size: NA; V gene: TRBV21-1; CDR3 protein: CASSPSDRTNTGELFF; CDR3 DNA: TGTGCCAGCAGCCCTTCGGACAGGACGAACACCGGGGAGCTGTTTTTT
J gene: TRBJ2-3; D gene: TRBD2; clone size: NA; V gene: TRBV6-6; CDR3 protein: CASSYPSSGSLREYF; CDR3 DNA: TGTGCCAGCAGTTACCCCTCTAGCGGGAGCCTACGGGAGTATTTT
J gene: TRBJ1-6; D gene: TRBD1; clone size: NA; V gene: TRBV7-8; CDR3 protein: CASSLLDRGLQGSYNSPLHF; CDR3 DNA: TGTGCCAGCAGCTTGCTGGACAGGGGGTTACAGGGTTCCTATAATTCACCCCTCCACTTT
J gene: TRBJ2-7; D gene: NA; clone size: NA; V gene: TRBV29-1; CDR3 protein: CSVEGPSSYEQYF; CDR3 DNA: TGCAGCGTTGAGGGGCCCAGCTCCTACGAGCAGTACTTC
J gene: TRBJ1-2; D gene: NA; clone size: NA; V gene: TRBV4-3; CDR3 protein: CASSQIRGGYGYTF; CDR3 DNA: TGCGCCAGCAGCCAAATTCGAGGTGGCTATGGCTACACCTTC
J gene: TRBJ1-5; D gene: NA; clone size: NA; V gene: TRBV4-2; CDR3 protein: CASSRALGRGGEPQHF; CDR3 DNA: TGTGCCAGCAGCCGAGCCCTGGGCCGGGGGGGTGAGCCCCAGCATTTT
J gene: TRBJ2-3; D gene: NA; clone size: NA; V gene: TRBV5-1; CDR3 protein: CASSLLGRSSTDTQYF; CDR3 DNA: TGCGCCAGCAGCTTATTGGGGCGGTCTAGCACAGATACGCAGTATTTT
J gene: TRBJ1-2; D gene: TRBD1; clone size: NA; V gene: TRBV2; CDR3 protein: CASSQRTGAGNYGYTF; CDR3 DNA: TGTGCCAGCAGCCAGCGGACAGGGGCGGGAAACTATGGCTACACCTTC
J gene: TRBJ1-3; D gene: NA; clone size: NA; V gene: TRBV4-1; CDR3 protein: CASSPVQSSGNTIYF; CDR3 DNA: TGCGCCAGCAGTCCGGTTCAAAGCTCTGGAAACACCATATATTTT
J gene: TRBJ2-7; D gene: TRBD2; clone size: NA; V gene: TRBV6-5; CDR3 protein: CASRALGLVRYEQYF; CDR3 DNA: TGTGCCAGCAGGGCCTTGGGACTAGTTCGGTACGAGCAGTACTTC
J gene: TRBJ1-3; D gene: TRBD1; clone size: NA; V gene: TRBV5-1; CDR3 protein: CASSLTGARTAGNTIYF; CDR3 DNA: TGCGCCAGCAGCTTGACAGGGGCGAGGACTGCTGGAAACACCATATATTTT
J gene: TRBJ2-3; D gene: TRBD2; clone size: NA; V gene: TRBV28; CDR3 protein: CASSLWISGLYGTDTQYF; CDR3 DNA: TGTGCCAGCAGTTTATGGATTAGCGGGCTCTACGGCACAGATACGCAGTATTTT
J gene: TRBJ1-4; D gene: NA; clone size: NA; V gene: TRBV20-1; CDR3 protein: CSARQREKLLF; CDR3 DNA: TGCAGTGCTAGACAGCGAGAAAAACTGCTTTTT
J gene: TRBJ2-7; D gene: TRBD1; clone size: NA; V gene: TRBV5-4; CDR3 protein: CASSFGQVDEQYF; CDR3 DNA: TGTGCCAGCAGCTTCGGACAGGTAGACGAGCAGTACTTC
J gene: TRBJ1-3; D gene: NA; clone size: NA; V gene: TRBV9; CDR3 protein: CASSAVTGKQGSISGNTIYF; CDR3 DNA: TGTGCCAGCAGCGCGGTCACCGGCAAACAGGGTAGCATCTCTGGAAACACCATATATTTT
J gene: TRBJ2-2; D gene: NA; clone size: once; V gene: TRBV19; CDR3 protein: CASSTNTGFTGELFF; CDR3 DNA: TGTGCCAGTAGCACCAATACAGGGTTCACCGGGGAGCTGTTTTTT
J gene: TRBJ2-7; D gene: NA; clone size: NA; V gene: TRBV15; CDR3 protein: CATSRERYYEQYF; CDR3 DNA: TGTGCCACCAGCAGAGAGAGGTATTACGAGCAGTACTTC
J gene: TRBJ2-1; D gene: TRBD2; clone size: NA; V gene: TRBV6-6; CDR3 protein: CASSHSGRAGEQFF; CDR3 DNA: TGTGCCAGCAGCCATAGCGGGAGGGCCGGTGAGCAGTTCTTC
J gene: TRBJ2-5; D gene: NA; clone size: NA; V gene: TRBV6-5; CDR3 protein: CASTQGVETQYF; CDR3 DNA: TGTGCCAGCACACAGGGTGTGGAGACCCAGTACTTC
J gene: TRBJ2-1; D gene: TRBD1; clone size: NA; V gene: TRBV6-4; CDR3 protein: CASSEDRGSYNEQFF; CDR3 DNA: TGTGCCAGCAGTGAGGACAGGGGCTCCTACAATGAGCAGTTCTTC
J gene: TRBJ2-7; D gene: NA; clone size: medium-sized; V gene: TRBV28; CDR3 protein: CASSPIQTAYSYEQYF; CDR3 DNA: TGTGCCAGCAGTCCCATCCAGACAGCCTACTCCTACGAGCAGTACTTC
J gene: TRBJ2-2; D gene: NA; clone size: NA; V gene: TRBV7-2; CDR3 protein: CASSLGSGHTGELFF; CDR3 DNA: TGTGCCAGCAGCTTAGGCTCAGGGCATACCGGGGAGCTGTTTTTT
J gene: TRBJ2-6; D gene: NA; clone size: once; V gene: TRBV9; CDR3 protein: CASSFRVTGANVLTF; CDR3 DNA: TGTGCCAGCAGCTTCAGGGTTACCGGGGCCAACGTCCTGACTTTC
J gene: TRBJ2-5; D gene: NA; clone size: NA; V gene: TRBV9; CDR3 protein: CASSVGVRFQETQYF; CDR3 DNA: TGTGCCAGCAGCGTAGGCGTCAGGTTCCAAGAGACCCAGTACTTC
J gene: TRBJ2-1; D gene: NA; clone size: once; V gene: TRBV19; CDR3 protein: CASSAALEFQFF; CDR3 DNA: TGTGCCAGTAGCGCCGCCCTGGAGTTTCAGTTCTTC
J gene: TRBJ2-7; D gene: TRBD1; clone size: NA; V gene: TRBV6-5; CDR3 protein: CASRADRGSGEQYF; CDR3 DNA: TGTGCCAGCAGGGCCGACAGGGGCTCGGGGGAGCAGTACTTC
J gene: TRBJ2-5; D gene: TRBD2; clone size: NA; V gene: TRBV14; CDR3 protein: CASRLAGEETQYF; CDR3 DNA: TGTGCCAGCAGACTAGCGGGAGAGGAGACCCAGTACTTC
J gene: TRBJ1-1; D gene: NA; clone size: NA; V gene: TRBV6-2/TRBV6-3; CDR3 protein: CASSYGGNTEAFF; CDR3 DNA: TGTGCCAGCAGTTACGGAGGGAACACTGAAGCTTTCTTT
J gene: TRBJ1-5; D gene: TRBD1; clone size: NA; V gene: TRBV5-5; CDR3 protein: CASSLVTGGHQPQHF; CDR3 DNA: TGTGCCAGCAGCCTTGTCACAGGGGGCCATCAGCCCCAGCATTTT
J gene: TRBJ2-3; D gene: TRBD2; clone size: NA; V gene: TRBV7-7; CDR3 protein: CASSQRLAGLGDTQYF; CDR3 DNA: TGTGCTAGCAGCCAACGACTAGCGGGGCTTGGAGATACGCAGTATTTT
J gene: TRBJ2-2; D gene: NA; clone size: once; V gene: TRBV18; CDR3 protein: CASSPRDTNTGELFF; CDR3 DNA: TGTGCCAGCTCACCCCGGGACACCAACACCGGGGAGCTGTTTTTT
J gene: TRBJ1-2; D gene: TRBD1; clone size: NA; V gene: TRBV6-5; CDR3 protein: CASRGPGQAHYGYTF; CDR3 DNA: TGTGCCAGCAGAGGGCCGGGACAGGCACACTATGGCTACACCTTC
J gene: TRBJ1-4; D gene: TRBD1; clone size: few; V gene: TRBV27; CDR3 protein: CASSSLTGDPSSKEKLLF; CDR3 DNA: TGTGCCAGCAGTTCATTGACAGGGGACCCGTCTTCCAAGGAAAAACTGCTTTTT
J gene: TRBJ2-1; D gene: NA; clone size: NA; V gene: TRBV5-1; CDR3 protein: CASSLRGSSYNEQFF; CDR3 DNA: TGCGCCAGCAGCTTGAGGGGGAGCTCCTACAATGAGCAGTTCTTC
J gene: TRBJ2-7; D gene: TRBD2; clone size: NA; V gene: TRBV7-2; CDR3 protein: CASSTGTSGRGEQYF; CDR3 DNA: TGTGCCAGCAGCACCGGGACTAGCGGGAGGGGGGAGCAGTACTTC
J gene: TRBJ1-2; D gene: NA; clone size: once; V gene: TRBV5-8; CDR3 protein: CASSLSVGANYGYTF; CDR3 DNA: TGTGCCAGCAGCTTGTCGGTCGGAGCTAACTATGGCTACACCTTC
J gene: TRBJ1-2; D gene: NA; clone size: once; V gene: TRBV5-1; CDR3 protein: CASSPPGGGYTF; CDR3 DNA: TGCGCCAGCAGTCCCCCGGGGGGAGGCTACACCTTC
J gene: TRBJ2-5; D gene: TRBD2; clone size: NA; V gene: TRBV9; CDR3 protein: CASSVGGGGRETQYF; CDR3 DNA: TGTGCCAGCAGCGTAGGCGGGGGGGGTCGAGAGACCCAGTACTTC
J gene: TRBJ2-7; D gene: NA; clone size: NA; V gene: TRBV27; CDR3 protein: CASSRKAAFEQYF; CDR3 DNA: TGTGCCAGCAGCCGTAAGGCGGCTTTCGAGCAGTACTTC
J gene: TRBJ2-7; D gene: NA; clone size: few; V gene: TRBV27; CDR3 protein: CASSLLGTALAIRRQYF; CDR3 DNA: TGTGCCAGCAGTTTATTGGGAACGGCCCTAGCGATCCGGAGACAGTACTTC
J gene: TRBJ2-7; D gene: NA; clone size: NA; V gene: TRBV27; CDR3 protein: CASSLSPRNEQYF; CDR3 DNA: TGTGCCAGCAGTTTAAGTCCGCGAAACGAGCAGTACTTC
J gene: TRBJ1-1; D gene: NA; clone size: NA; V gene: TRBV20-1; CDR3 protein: CSASPGWNTEAFF; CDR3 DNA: TGCAGTGCGAGTCCAGGGTGGAACACTGAAGCTTTCTTT
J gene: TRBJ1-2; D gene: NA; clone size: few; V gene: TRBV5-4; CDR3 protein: CASSLWGGGAGGYTF; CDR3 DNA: TGTGCCAGCAGCTTGTGGGGCGGGGGCGCCGGTGGCTACACCTTC
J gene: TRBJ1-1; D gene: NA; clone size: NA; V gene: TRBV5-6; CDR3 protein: CASSFKGGTEAFF; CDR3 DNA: TGTGCCAGCAGCTTTAAGGGAGGCACTGAAGCTTTCTTT
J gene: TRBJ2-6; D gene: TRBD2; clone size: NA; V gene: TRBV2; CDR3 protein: CASSERAGGSGANVLTF; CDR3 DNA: TGTGCCAGCAGTGAACGCGCGGGAGGGTCTGGGGCCAACGTCCTGACTTTC
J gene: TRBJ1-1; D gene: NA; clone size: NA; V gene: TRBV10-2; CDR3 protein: CASHAGGRTEAFF; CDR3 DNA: TGCGCCAGCCATGCGGGGGGCCGGACTGAAGCTTTCTTT
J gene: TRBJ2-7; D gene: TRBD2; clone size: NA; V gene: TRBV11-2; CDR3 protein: CASSFGLAGGGEQYF; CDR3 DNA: TGTGCCAGCAGCTTCGGACTAGCGGGAGGCGGCGAGCAGTACTTC
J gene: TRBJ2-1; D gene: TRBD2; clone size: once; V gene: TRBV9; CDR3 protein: CASSVGLAGGEQFF; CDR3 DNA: TGTGCCAGCAGCGTCGGTCTAGCGGGTGGTGAGCAGTTCTTC